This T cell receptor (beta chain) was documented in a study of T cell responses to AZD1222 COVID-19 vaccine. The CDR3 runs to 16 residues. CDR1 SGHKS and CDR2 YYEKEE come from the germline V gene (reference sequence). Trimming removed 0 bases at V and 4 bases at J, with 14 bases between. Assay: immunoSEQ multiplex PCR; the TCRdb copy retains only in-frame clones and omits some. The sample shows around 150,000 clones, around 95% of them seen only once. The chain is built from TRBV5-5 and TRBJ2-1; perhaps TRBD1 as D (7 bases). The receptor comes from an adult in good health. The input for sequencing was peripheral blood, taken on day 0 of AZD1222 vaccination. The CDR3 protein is CASSLAQGGRYNEQFF. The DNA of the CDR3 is TGTGCCAGCAGCTTGGCCCAGGGGGGAAGGTACAATGAGCAGTTCTTC.